This T cell receptor (beta chain) was profiled in a study of OX40 agonist ivuxolimab in advanced cancers. Germline CDR1 LNHDA, CDR2 SQIVND (reference sequence). The CDR3 sequence is 16 residues long. The V end lost 5 bases, the J end lost 0 bases, and 17 bases lay between the germline ends. Libraries were prepared by immunoSEQ multiplex PCR; TCRdb keeps only in-frame clonotypes and omits some of them. The sample yields about 72,000 clones, 80% to 85% seen once. Sequencing was performed on CD4+ or CD8+ T cells sorted from blood, taken in a trial of the OX40 agonist ivuxolimab. This clonotype originated in an adult with an advanced solid tumor such as melanoma, head and neck, liver or kidney cancer. This rearrangement joins TRBV19 to TRBJ2-7; D is tentatively TRBD1 or TRBD2 (5 bases each). The CDR3 sequence: CASSPRPGPISYEQYF. The DNA of the CDR3 is TGTGCCAGTAGTCCCAGACCGGGACCGATCTCCTACGAGCAGTACTTC.